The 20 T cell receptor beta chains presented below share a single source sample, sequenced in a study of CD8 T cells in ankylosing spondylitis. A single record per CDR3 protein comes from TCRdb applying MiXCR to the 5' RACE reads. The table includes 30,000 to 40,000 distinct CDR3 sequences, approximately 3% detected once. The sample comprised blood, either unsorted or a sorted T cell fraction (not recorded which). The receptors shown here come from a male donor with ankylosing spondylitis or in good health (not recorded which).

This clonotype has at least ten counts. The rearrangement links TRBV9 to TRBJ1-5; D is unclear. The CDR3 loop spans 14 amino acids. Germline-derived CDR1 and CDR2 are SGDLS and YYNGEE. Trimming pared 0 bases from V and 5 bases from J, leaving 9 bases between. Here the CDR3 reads CASSVGPWDQPQHF. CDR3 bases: TGTGCCAGCAGCGTAGGGCCTTGGGATCAGCCCCAGCATTTT.

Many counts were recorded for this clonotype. The CDR3 DNA follows: TGTGCCAGTTCGACAGGGAGTACAGATACGCAGTATTTT. Translation gives CASSTGSTDTQYF. This chain joins TRBV9 and TRBJ2-3, with 7 bases identical to TRBD1. The CDR3 is 13 residues long. Germline lookup yields CDR1 SGDLS and CDR2 YYNGEE. Germline trimming cut 8 bases from V and 3 bases from J; bases unmatched to any gene: 6.

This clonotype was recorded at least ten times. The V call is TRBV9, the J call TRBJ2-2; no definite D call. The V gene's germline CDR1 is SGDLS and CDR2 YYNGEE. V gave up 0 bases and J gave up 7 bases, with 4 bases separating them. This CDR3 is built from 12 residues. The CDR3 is CASSVAVGELFF. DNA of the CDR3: TGTGCCAGCAGCGTAGCGGTCGGGGAGCTGTTTTTT. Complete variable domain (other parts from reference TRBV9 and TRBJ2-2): DSGVTQTPKHLITATGQRVTLRCSPRSGDLSVYWYQQSLDQGLQFLIQYYNGEERAKGNILERFSAQQFPDLHSELNLSSLELGDSALYFCASSVAVGELFFGEGSRLTVL.

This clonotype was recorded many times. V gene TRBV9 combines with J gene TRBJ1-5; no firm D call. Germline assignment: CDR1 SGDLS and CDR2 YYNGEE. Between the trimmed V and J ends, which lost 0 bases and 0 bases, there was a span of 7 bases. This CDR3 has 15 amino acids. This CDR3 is CASSVDPNSNQPQHF. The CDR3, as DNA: TGTGCCAGCAGCGTAGACCCAAATAGCAATCAGCCCCAGCATTTT.

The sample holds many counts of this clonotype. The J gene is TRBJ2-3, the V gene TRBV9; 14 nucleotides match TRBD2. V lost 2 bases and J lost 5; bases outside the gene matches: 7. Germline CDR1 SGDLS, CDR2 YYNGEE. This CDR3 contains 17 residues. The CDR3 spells CASSVRGTSGSLDTQYF. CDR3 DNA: TGTGCCAGCAGCGTTCGGGGGACTAGCGGGAGTCTAGATACGCAGTATTTT. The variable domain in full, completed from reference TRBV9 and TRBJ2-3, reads DSGVTQTPKHLITATGQRVTLRCSPRSGDLSVYWYQQSLDQGLQFLIQYYNGEERAKGNILERFSAQQFPDLHSELNLSSLELGDSALYFCASSVRGTSGSLDTQYFGPGTRLTVL.

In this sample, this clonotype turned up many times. In nucleotides, the CDR3 is TGTGCCAGCAGCCGAACCGAGAGCGGGGCAGACAATGAGCAGTTCTTC. This gives the protein CASSRTESGADNEQFF. This chain connects TRBV9 to TRBJ2-1; 7 nucleotides align to TRBD2. Germline CDR1 and CDR2: SGDLS and YYNGEE. The CDR3 extends over 16 amino acids. The junction had 12 bases not matched to a gene; V was cut back by 4 bases and J by 5 bases.

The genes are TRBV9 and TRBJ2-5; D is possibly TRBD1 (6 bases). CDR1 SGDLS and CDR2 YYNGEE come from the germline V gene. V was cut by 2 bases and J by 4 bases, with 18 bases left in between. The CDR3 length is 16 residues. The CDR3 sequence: CASSVQFQGKGETQYF. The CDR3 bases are TGTGCCAGCAGCGTCCAATTTCAGGGGAAGGGAGAGACCCAGTACTTC.

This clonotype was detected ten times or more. DNA for the CDR3: TGTGCCAGCAGCGCAGCACGGGGGCAGGAGACCCAGTACTTC. Translation: CASSAARGQETQYF. The chain uses TRBV9 and TRBJ2-5; either TRBD1 or TRBD2 may fit D (6 bases each). This CDR3 comprises 14 residues. Trimming removed 3 bases from V and 5 bases from J, with 14 bases in between. Per germline, CDR1 SGDLS and CDR2 YYNGEE.

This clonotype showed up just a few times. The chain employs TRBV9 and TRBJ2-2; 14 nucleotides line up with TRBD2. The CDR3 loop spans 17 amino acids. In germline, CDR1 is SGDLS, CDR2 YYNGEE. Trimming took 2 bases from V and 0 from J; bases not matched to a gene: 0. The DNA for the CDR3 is TGTGCCAGCAGCGTGACTAGCGGGGGGGCGAACACCGGGGAGCTGTTTTTT. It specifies CASSVTSGGANTGELFF.

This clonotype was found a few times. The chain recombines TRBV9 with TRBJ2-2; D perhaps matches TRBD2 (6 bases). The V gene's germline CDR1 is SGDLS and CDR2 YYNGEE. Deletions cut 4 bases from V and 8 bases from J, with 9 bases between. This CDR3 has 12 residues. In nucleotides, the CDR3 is TGTGCCAGCAGCCCGGGGGAGGGGGAGCTGTTTTTT. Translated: CASSPGEGELFF. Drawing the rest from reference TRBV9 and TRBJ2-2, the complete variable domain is DSGVTQTPKHLITATGQRVTLRCSPRSGDLSVYWYQQSLDQGLQFLIQYYNGEERAKGNILERFSAQQFPDLHSELNLSSLELGDSALYFCASSPGEGELFFGEGSRLTVL.

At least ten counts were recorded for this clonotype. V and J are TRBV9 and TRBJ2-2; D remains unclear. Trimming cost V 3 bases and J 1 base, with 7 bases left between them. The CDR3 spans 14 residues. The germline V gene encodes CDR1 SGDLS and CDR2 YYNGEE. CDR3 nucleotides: TGTGCCAGCAGCGCGGCGGAGAACACCGGGGAGCTGTTTTTT. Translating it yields CASSAAENTGELFF.

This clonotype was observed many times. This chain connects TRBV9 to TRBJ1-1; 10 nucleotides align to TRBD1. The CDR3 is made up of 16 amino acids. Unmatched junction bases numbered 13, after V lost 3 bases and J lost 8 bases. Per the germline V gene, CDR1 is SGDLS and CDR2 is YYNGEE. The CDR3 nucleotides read TGTGCCAGCAGCGAGCCCCGGGACAGGGGAGGGTCCGAAGCTTTCTTT. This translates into CASSEPRDRGGSEAFF.

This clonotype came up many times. The CDR3 nucleotides are TGTGCCAGCAGCGTATCACTAGCGGGAGGCCAGTTCTTC. Protein: CASSVSLAGGQFF. The chain recombines TRBV9 with TRBJ2-1; 12 bases fit TRBD2. Germline V CDR1 and CDR2: SGDLS, YYNGEE. CDR3 size: 13 residues. V gave up 1 base and J gave up 13 bases; unmatched junction bases: 3.

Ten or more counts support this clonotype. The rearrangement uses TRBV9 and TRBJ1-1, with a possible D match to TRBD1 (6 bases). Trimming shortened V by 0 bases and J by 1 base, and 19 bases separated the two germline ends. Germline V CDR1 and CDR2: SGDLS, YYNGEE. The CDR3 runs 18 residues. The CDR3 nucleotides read TGTGCCAGCAGCGTAGCTACGGGACGGGGGGCTGGGAACACTGAAGCTTTCTTT. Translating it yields CASSVATGRGAGNTEAFF.

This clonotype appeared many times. The CDR3 sequence: CASSSVASGLGTDTQYF. In nucleotides, the CDR3 is TGTGCCAGCAGCTCAGTGGCTAGCGGTCTCGGCACAGATACGCAGTATTTT. The chain uses TRBV9 and TRBJ2-3; the match to TRBD2 covers 7 bases. V lost 4 bases and J lost 1; bases outside the gene matches: 12. The CDR3 is 17 residues long. In germline, CDR1 is SGDLS, CDR2 YYNGEE.

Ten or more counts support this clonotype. CDR3 sequence (DNA): TGTGCCAGCAGCGTAGGGCAGGGAAGCAATCAGCCCCAGCATTTT. Amino acid sequence: CASSVGQGSNQPQHF. The V gene is TRBV9, the J gene TRBJ1-5; TRBD1 is a possible D gene (5 bases). The CDR3 covers 15 residues. V shed 0 bases and J shed 1 base, with 8 bases lying between them. Germline CDR1 is SGDLS and CDR2 is YYNGEE.

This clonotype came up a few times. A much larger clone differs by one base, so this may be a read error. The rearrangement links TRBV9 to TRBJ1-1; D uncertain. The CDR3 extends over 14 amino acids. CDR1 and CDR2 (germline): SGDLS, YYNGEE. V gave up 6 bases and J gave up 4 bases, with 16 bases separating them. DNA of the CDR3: TGTGCCAGCACCTCTATGCCGGCGTTCACTGAAGCTTTCTTT. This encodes CASTSMPAFTEAFF.

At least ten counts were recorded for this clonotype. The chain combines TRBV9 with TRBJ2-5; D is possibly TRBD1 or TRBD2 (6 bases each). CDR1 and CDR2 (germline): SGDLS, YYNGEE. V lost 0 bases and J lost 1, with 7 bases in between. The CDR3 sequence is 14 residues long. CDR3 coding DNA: TGTGCCAGCAGCGTAGCGGGGGCCCAAGAGACCCAGTACTTC. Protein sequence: CASSVAGAQETQYF.

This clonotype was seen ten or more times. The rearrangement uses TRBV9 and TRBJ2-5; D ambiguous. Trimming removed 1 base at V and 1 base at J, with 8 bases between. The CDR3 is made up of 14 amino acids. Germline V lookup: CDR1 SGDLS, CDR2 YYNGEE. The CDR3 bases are TGTGCCAGCAGCGTAAGCCCCACCCAAGAGACCCAGTACTTC. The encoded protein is CASSVSPTQETQYF.

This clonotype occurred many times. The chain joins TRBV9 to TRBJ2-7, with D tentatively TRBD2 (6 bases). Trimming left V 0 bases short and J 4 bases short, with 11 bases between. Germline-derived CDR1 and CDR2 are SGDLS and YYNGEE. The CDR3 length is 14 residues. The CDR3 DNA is TGTGCCAGCAGCGTAGCTACCGGAGGGTACGAGCAGTACGTC. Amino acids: CASSVATGGYEQYV.